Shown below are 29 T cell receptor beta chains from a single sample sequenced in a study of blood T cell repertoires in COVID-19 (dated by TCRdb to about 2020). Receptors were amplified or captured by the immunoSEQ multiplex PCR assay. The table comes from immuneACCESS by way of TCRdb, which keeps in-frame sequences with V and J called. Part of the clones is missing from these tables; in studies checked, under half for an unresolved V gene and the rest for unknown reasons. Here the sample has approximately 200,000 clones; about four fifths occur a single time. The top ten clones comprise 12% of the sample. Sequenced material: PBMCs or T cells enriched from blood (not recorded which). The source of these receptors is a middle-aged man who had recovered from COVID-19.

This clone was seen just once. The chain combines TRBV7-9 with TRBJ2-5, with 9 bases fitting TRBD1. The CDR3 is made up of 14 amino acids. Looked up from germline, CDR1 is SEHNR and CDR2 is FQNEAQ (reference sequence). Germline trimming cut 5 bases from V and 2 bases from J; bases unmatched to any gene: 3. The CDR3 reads CASSVGQGQETQYF. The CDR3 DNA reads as TGTGCCAGCAGCGTCGGACAGGGGCAAGAGACCCAGTACTTC.

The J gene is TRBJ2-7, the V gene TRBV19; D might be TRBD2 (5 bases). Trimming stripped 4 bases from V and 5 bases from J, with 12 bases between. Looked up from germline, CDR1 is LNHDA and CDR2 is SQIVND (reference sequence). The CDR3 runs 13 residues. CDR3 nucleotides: TGTGCCAGTAGTACCCGAACTAGGGACGAGCAGTACTTC. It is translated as CASSTRTRDEQYF.

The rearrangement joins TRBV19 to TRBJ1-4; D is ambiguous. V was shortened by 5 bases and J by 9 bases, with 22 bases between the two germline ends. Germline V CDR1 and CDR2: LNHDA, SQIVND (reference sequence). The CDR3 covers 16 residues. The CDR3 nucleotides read TGTGCCAGTAGTCCCCGACTCTTAGAACCGATGAAAAAACTGTTTTTT. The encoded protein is CASSPRLLEPMKKLFF.

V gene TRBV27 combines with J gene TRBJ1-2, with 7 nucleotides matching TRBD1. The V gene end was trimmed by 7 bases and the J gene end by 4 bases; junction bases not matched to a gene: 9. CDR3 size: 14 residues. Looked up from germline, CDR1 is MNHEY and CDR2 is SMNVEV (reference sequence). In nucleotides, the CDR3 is TGTGCCAGCAAGGGTAGGGGGCAGCTCTATGGCTACACCTTC. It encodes CASKGRGQLYGYTF.

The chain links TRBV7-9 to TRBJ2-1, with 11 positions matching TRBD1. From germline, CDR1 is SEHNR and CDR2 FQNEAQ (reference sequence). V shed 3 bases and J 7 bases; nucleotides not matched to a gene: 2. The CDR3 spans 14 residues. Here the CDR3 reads CASSLGQGGNEQFF. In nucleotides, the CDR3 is TGTGCCAGCAGCTTGGGACAGGGGGGTAATGAGCAGTTCTTC.

CDR3 sequence: CASSYPTRSETQYF. The CDR3 DNA reads as TGTGCCAGCAGTTACCCCACTAGAAGCGAGACCCAGTACTTC. This rearrangement joins TRBV6-2 or TRBV6-3 to TRBJ2-5; a weak D match, TRBD2 (5 bases). Per germline, CDR1 MNHEY and CDR2 SVGEGT. V shed 2 bases and J shed 5 bases, with 12 bases lying between them. The CDR3 has 14 amino acids.

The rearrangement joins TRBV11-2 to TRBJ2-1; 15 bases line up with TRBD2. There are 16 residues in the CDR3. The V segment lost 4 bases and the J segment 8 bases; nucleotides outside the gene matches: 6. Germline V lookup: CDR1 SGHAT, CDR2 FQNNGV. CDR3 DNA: TGTGCCAGCAGCTCCCAGGGGACTAGCGGGAGGTATGAGCAGTTCTTC. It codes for CASSSQGTSGRYEQFF.

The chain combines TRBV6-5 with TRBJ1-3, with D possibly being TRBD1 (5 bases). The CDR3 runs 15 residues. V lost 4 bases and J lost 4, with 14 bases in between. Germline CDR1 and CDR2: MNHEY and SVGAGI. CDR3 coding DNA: TGTGCCAGCAGTTCTAATTCAGGGTCGGGAAACACCATATATTTT. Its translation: CASSSNSGSGNTIYF.

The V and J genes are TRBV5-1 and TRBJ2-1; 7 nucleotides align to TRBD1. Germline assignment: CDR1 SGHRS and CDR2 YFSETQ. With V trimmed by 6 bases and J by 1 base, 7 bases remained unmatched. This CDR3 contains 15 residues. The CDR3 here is CASTLTGESYNEQFF. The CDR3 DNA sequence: TGCGCCAGCACCCTAACAGGGGAGTCCTACAATGAGCAGTTCTTC.

CDR3 nucleotide sequence: TGTGCCTGGATCCTACAGGGGGCGCATGGCTACACCTTC. Protein sequence: CAWILQGAHGYTF. The chain joins TRBV30 to TRBJ1-2; TRBD1 agrees at 9 bases. The CDR3 is made up of 13 amino acids. After removal of 4 bases from V and 6 bases from J, the junction contained 6 bases not matched to a gene. Germline lookup yields CDR1 GTSNPN and CDR2 SVGIG (reference sequence).

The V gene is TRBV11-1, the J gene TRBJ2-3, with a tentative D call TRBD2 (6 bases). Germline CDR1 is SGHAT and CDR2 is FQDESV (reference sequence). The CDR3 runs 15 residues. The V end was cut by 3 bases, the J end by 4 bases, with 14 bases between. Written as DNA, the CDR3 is TGTGCCAGCAGCTTCGGGGGATTCAGGGCAGATACGCAGTATTTT. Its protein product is CASSFGGFRADTQYF.

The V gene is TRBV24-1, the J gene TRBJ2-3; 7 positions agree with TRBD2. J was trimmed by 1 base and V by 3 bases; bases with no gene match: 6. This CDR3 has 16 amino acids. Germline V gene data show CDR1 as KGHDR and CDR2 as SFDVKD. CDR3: CATSDRASGRTDTQYF. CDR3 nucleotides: TGTGCCACCAGTGATAGAGCTAGCGGACGCACAGATACGCAGTATTTT.

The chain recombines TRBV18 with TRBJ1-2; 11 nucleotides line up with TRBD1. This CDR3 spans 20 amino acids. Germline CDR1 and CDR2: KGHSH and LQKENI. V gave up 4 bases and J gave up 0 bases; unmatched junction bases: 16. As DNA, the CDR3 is TGTGCCAGCTCACAATCTAGATTCTACGGGACAGGGGGTTCTAACTATGGCTACACCTTC. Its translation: CASSQSRFYGTGGSNYGYTF.

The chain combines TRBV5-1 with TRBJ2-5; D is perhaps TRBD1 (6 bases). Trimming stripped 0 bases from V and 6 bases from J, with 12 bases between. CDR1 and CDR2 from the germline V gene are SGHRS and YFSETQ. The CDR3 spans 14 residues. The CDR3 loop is CASSLAQGSKTQYF. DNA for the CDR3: TGCGCCAGCAGCTTGGCTCAGGGGTCAAAGACCCAGTACTTC.

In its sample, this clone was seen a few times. This chain's CDR3 is CASSPPAPDTQYF. In DNA form, the CDR3 reads TGTGCCAGCTCACCACCGGCACCAGATACGCAGTATTTT. This chain joins TRBV18 and TRBJ2-3; D remains ambiguous. This CDR3 has 13 residues. Trimming took off 0 bases at V and 4 bases at J, with 5 bases between the two ends. Germline V gene lookup returns CDR1 KGHSH and CDR2 LQKENI.

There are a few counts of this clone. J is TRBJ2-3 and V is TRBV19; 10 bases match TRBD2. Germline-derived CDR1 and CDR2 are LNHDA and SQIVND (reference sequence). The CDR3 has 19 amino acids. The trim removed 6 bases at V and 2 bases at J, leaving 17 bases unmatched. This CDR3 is CASSPVASGRAPYTDTQYF. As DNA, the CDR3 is TGTGCCAGTAGCCCCGTAGCCAGCGGGAGGGCCCCCTACACAGATACGCAGTATTTT. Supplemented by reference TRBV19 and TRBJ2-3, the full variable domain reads DGGITQSPKYLFRKEGQNVTLSCEQNLNHDAMYWYRQDPGQGLRLIYYSQIVNDFQKGDIAEGYSVSREKKESFPLTVTSAQKNPTAFYLCASSPVASGRAPYTDTQYFGPGTRLTVL.

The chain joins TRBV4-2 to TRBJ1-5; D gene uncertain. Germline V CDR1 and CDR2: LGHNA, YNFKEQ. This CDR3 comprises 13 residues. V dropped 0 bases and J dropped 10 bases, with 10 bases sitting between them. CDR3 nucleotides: TGTGCCAGCAGCCAAGACGAACGGAGACCCCAGCATTTT. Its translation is CASSQDERRPQHF.

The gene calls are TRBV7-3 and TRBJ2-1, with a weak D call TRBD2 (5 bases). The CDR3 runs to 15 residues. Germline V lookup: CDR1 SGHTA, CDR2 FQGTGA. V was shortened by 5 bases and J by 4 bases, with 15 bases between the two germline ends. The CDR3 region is CASSPVASSYNEQFF. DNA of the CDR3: TGTGCCAGCAGCCCAGTAGCGTCTTCGTACAATGAGCAGTTCTTC.

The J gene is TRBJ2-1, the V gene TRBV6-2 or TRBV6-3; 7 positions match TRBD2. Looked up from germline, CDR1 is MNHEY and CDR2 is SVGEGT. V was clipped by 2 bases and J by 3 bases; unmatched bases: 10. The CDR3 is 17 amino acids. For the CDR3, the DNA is TGTGCCAGCAGTTACAGGTTGGCGGGAGCTATCTACAATGAGCAGTTCTTC. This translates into CASSYRLAGAIYNEQFF.

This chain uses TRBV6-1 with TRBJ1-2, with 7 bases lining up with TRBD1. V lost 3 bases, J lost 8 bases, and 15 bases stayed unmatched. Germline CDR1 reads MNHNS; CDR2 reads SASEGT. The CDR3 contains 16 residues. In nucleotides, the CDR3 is TGTGCCAGCAGTGATCGGGTTGGACAGGAGTTAAGGGGCTACACCTTC. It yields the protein CASSDRVGQELRGYTF.

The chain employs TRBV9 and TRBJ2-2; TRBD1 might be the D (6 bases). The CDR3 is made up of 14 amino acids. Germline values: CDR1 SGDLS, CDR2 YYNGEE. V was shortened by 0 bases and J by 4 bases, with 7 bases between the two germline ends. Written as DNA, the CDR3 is TGTGCCAGCAGCGTAGGACAGGCCACCGGGGAGCTGTTTTTT. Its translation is CASSVGQATGELFF.

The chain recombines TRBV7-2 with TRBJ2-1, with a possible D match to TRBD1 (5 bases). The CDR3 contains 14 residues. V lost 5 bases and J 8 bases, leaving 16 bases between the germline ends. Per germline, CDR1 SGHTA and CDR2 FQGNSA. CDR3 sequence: CASSAQGAVDEQFF. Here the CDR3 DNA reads TGTGCCAGCAGCGCTCAAGGGGCCGTCGATGAGCAGTTCTTC.

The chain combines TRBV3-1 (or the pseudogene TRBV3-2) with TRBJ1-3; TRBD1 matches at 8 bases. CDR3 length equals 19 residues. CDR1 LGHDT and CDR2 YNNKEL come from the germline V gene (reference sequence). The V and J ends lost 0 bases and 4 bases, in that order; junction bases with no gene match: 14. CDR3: CASSQDPGQELRGGNTIYF. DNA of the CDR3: TGTGCCAGCAGCCAAGATCCGGGACAGGAACTCCGGGGAGGAAACACCATATATTTT.

CDR3 coding DNA: TGTGCCAGCAGAGACGGGGGGGCCTTTCAGCCCCAGCATTTT. This translates into CASRDGGAFQPQHF. This rearrangement joins TRBV6-5 to TRBJ1-5; D may be TRBD1 (6 bases). Trimming left V 6 bases short and J 6 bases short, with 15 bases between. CDR3 size: 14 residues. Germline CDR1 and CDR2: MNHEY and SVGAGI.

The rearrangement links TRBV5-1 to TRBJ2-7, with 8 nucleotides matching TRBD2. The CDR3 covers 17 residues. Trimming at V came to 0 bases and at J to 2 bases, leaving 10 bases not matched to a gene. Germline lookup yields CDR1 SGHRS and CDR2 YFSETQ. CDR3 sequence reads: CASSLGPAGEITYEQYV. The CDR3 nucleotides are TGCGCCAGCAGCTTGGGTCCAGCGGGAGAAATAACCTACGAGCAGTACGTC.

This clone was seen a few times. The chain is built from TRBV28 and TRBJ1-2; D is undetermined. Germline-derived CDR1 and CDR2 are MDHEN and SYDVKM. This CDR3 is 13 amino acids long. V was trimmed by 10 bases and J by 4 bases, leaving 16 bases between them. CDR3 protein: CATAGVRGYGYTF. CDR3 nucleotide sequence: TGTGCCACCGCCGGGGTGCGTGGCTATGGCTACACCTTC.

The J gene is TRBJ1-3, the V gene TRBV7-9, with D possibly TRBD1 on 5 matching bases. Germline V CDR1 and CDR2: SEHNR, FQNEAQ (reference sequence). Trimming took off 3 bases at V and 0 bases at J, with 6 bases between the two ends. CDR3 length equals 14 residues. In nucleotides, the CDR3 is TGTGCCAGCAGCTTCGACAGCTCTGGAAACACCATATATTTT. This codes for CASSFDSSGNTIYF. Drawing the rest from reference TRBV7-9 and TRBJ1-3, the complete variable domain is DTGVSQNPRHKITKRGQNVTFRCDPISEHNRLYWYRQTLGQGPEFLTYFQNEAQLEKSRLLSDRFSAERPKGSFSTLEIQRTEQGDSAMYLCASSFDSSGNTIYFGEGSWLTVV.

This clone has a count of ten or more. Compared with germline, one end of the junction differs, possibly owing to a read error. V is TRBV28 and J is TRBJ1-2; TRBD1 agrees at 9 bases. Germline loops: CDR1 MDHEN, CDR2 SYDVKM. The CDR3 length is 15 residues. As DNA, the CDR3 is TGTGCCAGCAGCCGGACAGGGGCGCCTGACTATCGCTACACCTTC. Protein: CASSRTGAPDYRYTF.

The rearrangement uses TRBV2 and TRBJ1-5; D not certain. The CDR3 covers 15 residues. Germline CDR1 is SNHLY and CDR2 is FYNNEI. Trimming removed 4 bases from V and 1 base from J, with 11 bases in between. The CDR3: CASSGTGNSNQPQHF. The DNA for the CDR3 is TGTGCCAGCAGTGGGACGGGGAACAGCAATCAGCCCCAGCATTTT.